This T cell receptor (beta chain) stems from a study of OX40 agonist ivuxolimab in advanced cancers. Background on the whole study: Ivuxolimab was a fully human IgG2 agonistic monoclonal antibody targeting the costimulatory receptor OX40 (CD134). Partial responses occurred in three dose-escalation patients, of whom one had hepatocellular carcinoma and two had cutaneous melanoma. The point of sequencing TCRbeta in the periphery was to test whether ivuxolimab changed TCR sequence diversity and drove clonal T-cell expansion. In the dose-escalation cohort, around four fifths of patients were male, and the mean age was approximately 60 years, with a range of about 23 to 90. Patients were allowed to have had prior anti-PD-1, anti-PD-L1 or anti-CTLA-4 therapy, and roughly two fifths of the dose-escalation patients had been treated with checkpoint inhibitors. Intravenous ivuxolimab was administered to patients every 2 weeks at six dose levels: 0.01, 0.1, 0.3, 1.5, 3 and 10 mg/kg. The paper describes the monotherapy dose-escalation part (N of about 50 patients) of the phase I trial of ivuxolimab. Among the roughly 50 dose-escalation patients, about 20 had hepatocellular carcinoma, some 15 melanoma, 9 renal cell carcinoma and 9 head and neck cancer. Paper-wide results and their limitations: At doses from 0.1 to 3.0 mg/kg, clonal expansion was seen in both CD4+ and CD8+ blood T cells between baseline and week 6. After ivuxolimab, expanded clones were on average more numerous among CD8+ T cells than among CD4+ T cells. The antigen specificity of the clonally expanded peripheral T cells was not determined. In partial responders in the 0.1-3.0 mg/kg groups, normalized peripheral clonal expansion was found to be among the lowest, especially among CD8+ T cells. Low levels of normalized T-cell clonal expansion were also seen in some patients who did not respond.

The CDR3 sequence holds 14 residues, the cysteine and phenylalanine included. Only CDR3 DNA remains: 42 bases, in frame from the first base. The germline V gene sets CDR1 to KGHSH and CDR2 to LQKENI. The junction carries 10 bases between V and J, which are trimmed by 1 base and 4 bases respectively. On this clone itself: Its specific antigen is unknown. Base qualities are missing; no much larger clone stands one base away.

Patients with a history of autoimmune disease or receiving systemic immunosuppression were excluded from the trial. Peripheral blood for TCR sequencing was drawn from every dose cohort at baseline, at cycle 4 day 1 and at cycle 7 day 1. Samples came from an open-label, multicenter, first-in-human phase I dose-escalation trial of ivuxolimab. Adults with locally advanced or metastatic melanoma, renal cell carcinoma, hepatocellular carcinoma or head and neck squamous cell carcinoma were enrolled in the trial. Before TCR sequencing, CD4+ T cells and CD8+ T cells were sorted from peripheral blood as separate populations. For sequencing of the TCRbeta CDR3 region, genomic DNA was extracted from the sorted cells. The immunoSEQ Assay was used to sequence the TCRbeta CDR3 regions. This is the immuneACCESS table as TCRdb keeps it, with only in-frame sequences that have V and J called. A part of the clones is gone; compared with another copy, unresolved V genes explain less than half, and the rest is unexplained. A total of some 80,000 clones appear in this sample, approximately 85% of them only once. The ten largest clones represent around 2.3% of the sample.

The specimen comprised CD4+ or CD8+ T cells sorted from blood, sampled in a trial of the OX40 agonist ivuxolimab. The clonotype originates from an adult with an advanced solid tumor such as melanoma, head and neck, liver or kidney cancer. Here the chain combines TRBV18 and TRBJ2-5; the best D guess is TRBD1, with 5 bases matching. The CDR3 sequence is CASSPLKQVETQYF. The bases are TGTGCCAGCTCACCACTGAAACAGGTAGAGACCCAGTACTTC.